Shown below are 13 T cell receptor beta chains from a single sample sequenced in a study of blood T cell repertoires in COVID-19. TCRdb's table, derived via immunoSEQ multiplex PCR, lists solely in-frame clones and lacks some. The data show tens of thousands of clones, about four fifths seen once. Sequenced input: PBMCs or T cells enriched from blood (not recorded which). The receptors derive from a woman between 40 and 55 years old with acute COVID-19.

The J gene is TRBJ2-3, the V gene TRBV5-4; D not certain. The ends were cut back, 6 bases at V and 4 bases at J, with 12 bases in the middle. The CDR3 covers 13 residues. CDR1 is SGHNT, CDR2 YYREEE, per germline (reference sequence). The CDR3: CASTTPPADTQYF. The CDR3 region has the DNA TGTGCCAGCACCACGCCCCCGGCAGATACGCAGTATTTT.

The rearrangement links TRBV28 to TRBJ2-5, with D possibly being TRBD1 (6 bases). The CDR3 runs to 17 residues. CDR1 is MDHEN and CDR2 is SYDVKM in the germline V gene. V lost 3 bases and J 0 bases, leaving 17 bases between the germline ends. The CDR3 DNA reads TGTGCCAGCAGTTTCTCCTCAGGGGCCTGGTACCAAGAGACCCAGTACTTC. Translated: CASSFSSGAWYQETQYF.

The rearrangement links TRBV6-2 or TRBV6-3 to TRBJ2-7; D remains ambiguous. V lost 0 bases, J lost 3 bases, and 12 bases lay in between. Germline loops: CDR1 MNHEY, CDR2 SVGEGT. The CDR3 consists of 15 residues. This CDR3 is CASSYSNLGLYEQYF. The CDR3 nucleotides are TGTGCCAGCAGTTACTCCAACTTGGGCCTCTACGAGCAGTACTTC.

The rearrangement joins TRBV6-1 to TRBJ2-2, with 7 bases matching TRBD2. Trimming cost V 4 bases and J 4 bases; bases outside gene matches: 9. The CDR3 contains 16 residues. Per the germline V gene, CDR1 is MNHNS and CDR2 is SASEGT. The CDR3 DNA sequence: TGTGCCAGCAGTGGGGGGGGTTGGGCAGCCACCGGGGAGCTGTTTTTT. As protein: CASSGGGWAATGELFF.

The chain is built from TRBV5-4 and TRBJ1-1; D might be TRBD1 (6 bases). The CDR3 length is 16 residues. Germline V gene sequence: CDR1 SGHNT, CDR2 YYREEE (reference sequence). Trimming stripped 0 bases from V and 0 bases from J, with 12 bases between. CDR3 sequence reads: CASSLVGRGVNTEAFF. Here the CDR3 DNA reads TGTGCCAGCAGCTTGGTCGGGAGGGGGGTGAACACTGAAGCTTTCTTT.

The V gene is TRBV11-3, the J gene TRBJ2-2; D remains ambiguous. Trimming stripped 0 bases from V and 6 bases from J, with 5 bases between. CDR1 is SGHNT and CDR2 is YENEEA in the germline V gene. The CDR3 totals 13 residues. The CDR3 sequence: CASSLESPGELFF. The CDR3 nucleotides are TGTGCCAGCAGCTTAGAGAGCCCCGGGGAGCTGTTTTTT.

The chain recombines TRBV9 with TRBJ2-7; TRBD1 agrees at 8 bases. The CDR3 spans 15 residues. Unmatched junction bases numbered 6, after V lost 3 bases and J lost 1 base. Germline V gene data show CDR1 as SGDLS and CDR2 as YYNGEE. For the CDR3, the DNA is TGTGCCAGCAGCGCCCAACAGGGGGAATCCTACGAGCAGTACTTC. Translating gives CASSAQQGESYEQYF. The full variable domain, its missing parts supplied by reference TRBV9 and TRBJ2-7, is DSGVTQTPKHLITATGQRVTLRCSPRSGDLSVYWYQQSLDQGLQFLIQYYNGEERAKGNILERFSAQQFPDLHSELNLSSLELGDSALYFCASSAQQGESYEQYFGPGTRLTVT.

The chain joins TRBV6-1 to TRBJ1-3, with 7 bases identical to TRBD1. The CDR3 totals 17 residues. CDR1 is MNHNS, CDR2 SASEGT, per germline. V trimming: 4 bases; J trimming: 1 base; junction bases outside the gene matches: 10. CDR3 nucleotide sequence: TGTGCCAGCAGTGGCAAGGCAGGGGGTCTATCTGGAAACACCATATATTTT. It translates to CASSGKAGGLSGNTIYF.

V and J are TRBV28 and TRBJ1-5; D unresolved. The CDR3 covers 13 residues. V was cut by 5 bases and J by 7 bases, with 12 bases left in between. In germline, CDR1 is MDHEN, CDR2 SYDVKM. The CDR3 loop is CASSDRLFQPQHF. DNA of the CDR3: TGTGCCAGCAGTGATCGGTTGTTCCAGCCCCAGCATTTT.

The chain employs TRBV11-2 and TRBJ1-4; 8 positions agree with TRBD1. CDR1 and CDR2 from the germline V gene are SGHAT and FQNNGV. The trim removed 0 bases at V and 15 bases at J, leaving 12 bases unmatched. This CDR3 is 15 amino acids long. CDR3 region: CASSLDRGPGVVLFF. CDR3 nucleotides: TGTGCCAGCAGCTTAGACAGGGGGCCAGGGGTCGTTTTGTTTTTT. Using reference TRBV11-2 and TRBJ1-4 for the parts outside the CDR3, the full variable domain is EAGVAQSPRYKIIEKRQSVAFWCNPISGHATLYWYQQILGQGPKLLIQFQNNGVVDDSQLPKDRFSAERLKGVDSTLKIQPAKLEDSAVYLCASSLDRGPGVVLFFGSGTQLSVL.

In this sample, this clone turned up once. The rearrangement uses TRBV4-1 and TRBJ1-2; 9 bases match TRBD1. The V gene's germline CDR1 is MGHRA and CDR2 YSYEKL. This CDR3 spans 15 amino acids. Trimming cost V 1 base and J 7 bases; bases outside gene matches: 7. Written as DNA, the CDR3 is TGCGCCAGCAGCCAAGCCGGGACAGGGTTAGGTGGCTACACCTTC. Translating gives CASSQAGTGLGGYTF.

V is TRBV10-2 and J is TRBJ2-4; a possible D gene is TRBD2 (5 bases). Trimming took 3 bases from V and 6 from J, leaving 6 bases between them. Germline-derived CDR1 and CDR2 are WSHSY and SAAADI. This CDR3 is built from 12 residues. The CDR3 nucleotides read TGCGCCAGCAGTGATGAGGGAAACATTCAGTACTTC. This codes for CASSDEGNIQYF.

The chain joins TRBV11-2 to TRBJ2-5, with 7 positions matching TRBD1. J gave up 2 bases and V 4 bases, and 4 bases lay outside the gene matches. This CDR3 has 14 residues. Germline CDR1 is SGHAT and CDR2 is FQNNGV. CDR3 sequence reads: CASSWGTAQETQYF. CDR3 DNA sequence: TGTGCCAGCAGCTGGGGGACAGCTCAAGAGACCCAGTACTTC.